Each of the 14 T cell receptor beta chains below was sequenced from the same sample in a study of tumor-infiltrating lymphocytes in primary liver carcinoma. RNA and DNA were co-extracted from roughly 20-30 mg of unsorted bulk tissue. Constant-region priming of roughly 500 ng total RNA yielded TCR beta cDNA. Three nested multiplex PCR rounds, a slightly modified ARM-PCR method, built the TCR beta libraries. TRBV1-TRBV30 forward primers and a C-beta reverse primer were used in the first two PCR rounds, which each ran for about 11 cycles. TCRdb ran MiXCR on the multiplex PCR reads and lists one entry per CDR3 protein. The table has some 120,000 distinct CDR3 sequences, 55% to 75% seen once. The sequenced sample was liver tumor tissue from sampling region 3. Sample subset: tumor region T3, left-lateral pole. The receptor set was obtained from an older woman with primary liver carcinoma and hepatitis B virus infection.

On this clonotype: Given the absence of the conserved phenylalanine or tryptophan at the CDR3 end, a read error is likely. This chain uses TRBV12-3 or TRBV12-4 with TRBJ2-1; TRBD2 aligns across 10 bases. There are 14 residues in the CDR3. The CDR3 spells CTSSSSGSVREQFL. The DNA of the CDR3 is TGTACCAGCAGTTCTAGCGGGAGTGTAAGGGAGCAGTTCCTC.

The V and J genes are TRBV4-1 and TRBJ2-1; maybe TRBD1 (6 bases). Per the germline V gene, CDR1 is MGHRA and CDR2 is YSYEKL. With 0 bases removed from V and 5 bases from J, the gap between germline ends came to 20 bases. This CDR3 is 18 amino acids long. The CDR3 reads CASSQDLYGTTFDNEQFF. CDR3 sequence (DNA): TGCGCCAGCAGCCAAGATCTGTACGGGACAACCTTCGACAATGAGCAGTTCTTC.

This clonotype was recorded once. An end of the junction differs from the germline gene, which may be a read error. V gene TRBV11-2 combines with J gene TRBJ2-5; D remains unclear. The germline V gene encodes CDR1 SGHAT and CDR2 FQNNGV. The CDR3 length is 13 residues. The CDR3 DNA sequence: TGTGGCAGCAGCATAGAACGGGCGGAGACCCATTACTTC. The encoded protein is CGSSIERAETHYF.

Remarks on this clonotype: One end of the junction varies from germline; a read error may be responsible. The V call is TRBV11-2, the J call TRBJ2-7; D may be TRBD1 or TRBD2 (5 bases each). Germline CDR1 reads SGHAT; CDR2 reads FQNNGV. The CDR3 covers 16 residues. The CDR3 bases are TGTGCCACCAGCTTAGAACCCCGGGGACCATCCTACGAGCAACACTTC. Translating it yields CATSLEPRGPSYEQHF.

The table lists this clonotype with a count of one. The junction departs from the called germline gene at one end, perhaps through a read error. V is TRBV11-3 and J is TRBJ2-3; no clear D. Germline V gene sequence: CDR1 SGHNT, CDR2 YENEEA. The CDR3 sequence is 14 residues long. The CDR3 sequence is CASSHRICTDTHYF. CDR3 DNA: TGTGCCAGCAGCCATCGGATATGCACAGATACGCACTATTTT.

This clonotype was counted only a few times. A read error may explain this, as a much larger clone is one base away. The final CDR3 position lacks the conserved phenylalanine or tryptophan, pointing to a likely read error. The chain employs TRBV2 and TRBJ2-3; D may be TRBD2 (6 bases). Germline assignment: CDR1 SNHLY and CDR2 FYNNEI. There are 17 residues in the CDR3. Deletions cut 5 bases from V and 0 bases from J, with 18 bases between. CDR3 in DNA: TGTGCCAGCAGTACCGTCGCGGGCAGCGGGAGCACAGATACGCAGTATTCT. Translating gives CASSTVAGSGSTDTQYS.

Worth noting for this clonotype: A clone one base away is much larger, so this may be a read error. The chain links TRBV6-6 to TRBJ2-2, with D perhaps matching TRBD1 or TRBD2 (5 bases each). The germline gives CDR1 MNHNY, CDR2 SVGAGI (reference sequence). CDR3 length: 14 amino acids. CDR3 sequence: CASSYWGNTGKLFF. CDR3 coding DNA: TGTGCCAGCAGTTACTGGGGGAACACCGGGAAGCTGTTTTTT.

With respect to this clonotype: This may come from a read error, since a much larger clone is one base off. The V gene is TRBV7-8, the J gene TRBJ1-3; D not certain. Trimming stripped 8 bases from V and 2 bases from J, with 10 bases between. Germline V gene sequence: CDR1 SGHVS, CDR2 FQNEAQ. This CDR3 contains 13 residues. This CDR3 reads CASRSQAGNTIYF. CDR3 sequence (DNA): TGTGCCAGCCGCTCTCAGGCTGGAAACACCATATATTTT.

This clonotype was detected a few times. This chain connects TRBV7-9 to TRBJ2-1, with D perhaps being TRBD1 or TRBD2 (6 bases each). Germline CDR1 reads SEHNR; CDR2 reads FQNEAQ (reference sequence). V lost 6 bases, J lost 7 bases, and 16 bases lay in between. The CDR3 sequence is 14 residues long. For the CDR3, the DNA is TGTGCCAGCAGGCTGGGGGGCGCCGGGAATGAGCAGTTCTTC. Translated, it gives CASRLGGAGNEQFF.

This clonotype was observed a few times. The chain recombines TRBV7-2 with TRBJ2-7; D possibly corresponds to TRBD2 (5 bases). V was shortened by 7 bases and J by 4 bases, with 11 bases between the two germline ends. In germline, CDR1 is SGHTA, CDR2 FQGNSA. The CDR3 runs to 12 residues. This CDR3 reads CASTGLGYEQYF. DNA of the CDR3: TGTGCCAGCACGGGATTGGGTTACGAGCAGTACTTC.

This clonotype was seen at least ten times. V and J are TRBV6-1 and TRBJ2-4; 8 bases are shared with TRBD1. Looked up from germline, CDR1 is MNHNS and CDR2 is SASEGT. This CDR3 has 17 amino acids. The V segment lost 5 bases and the J segment 3 bases; nucleotides outside the gene matches: 12. The CDR3 region is CASSYRQGILVKNIQYF. In DNA, the CDR3 is TGTGCCAGCAGTTACCGACAGGGGATATTAGTCAAAAACATTCAGTACTTC.

For this clonotype: A read error may produce the germline difference seen at one junction end. The chain employs TRBV12-3 or TRBV12-4 and TRBJ1-5; D is perhaps TRBD1 (5 bases). CDR3 length: 14 residues. The CDR3 here is CASSLTRGGQPQRF. CDR3 sequence (DNA): TGTGCCAGCAGCCTGACAAGGGGCGGGCAGCCCCAGCGTTTT.

The genes are TRBV4-2 and TRBJ2-7; 9 bases fit TRBD2. Germline V gene data show CDR1 as LGHNA and CDR2 as YNFKEQ. The ends lost 1 base at V and 12 bases at J; junction bases unmatched: 19. The CDR3 contains 17 residues. CDR3 DNA sequence: TGTGCCAGCAGCCAAGGGGACGGACTAGCGCGTTCCTACGAGTGGTACTTC. Amino acids: CASSQGDGLARSYEWYF.

Turning to this clonotype: Since the CDR3 does not end with the conserved phenylalanine or tryptophan, this likely comes from a read error. No DNA is shown, since the ends of the CDR3 on it are uncertain; the CDR3 is the one TCRdb lists. The chain recombines TRBV6-1 with TRBJ1-1. The CDR3 comprises 12 residues, both ends counted. Germline loops: CDR1 MNHNS, CDR2 SASEGT. This CDR3 is CASSEDGVEASL.